The 18 T cell receptor beta chains presented below share a single source sample, sequenced in a study of CD8 T cells in ankylosing spondylitis. General observations from the study: Ankylosing spondylitis blood appeared to be characterized by a TCR beta motif of eight or nine highly homologous variants.

TCRdb fed the 5' RACE reads into MiXCR, producing one record per CDR3 protein. Among roughly 440,000 distinct CDR3 sequences listed, approximately 17% were seen once. Their cognate antigens are unknown. Sequenced input: blood, either unsorted or a sorted T cell fraction (not recorded which). The source is a male donor with ankylosing spondylitis.

The sample holds many counts of this clonotype. This chain's CDR3 is CATSKGGQGRETQYF. CDR3 nucleotides: TGTGCCACCAGCAAAGGCGGACAGGGACGAGAGACCCAGTACTTC. The chain links TRBV15 to TRBJ2-5; 8 nucleotides align to TRBD1. V trimming: 4 bases; J trimming: 4 bases; junction bases outside the gene matches: 8. CDR1 is LNHNV, CDR2 YYDKDF, per germline (reference sequence). The CDR3 runs to 15 residues.

The CDR3 nucleotides read TGTGCCAGCAGTGAACTACTAGCGGCCTACAATGAGCAGTTCTTC. Translating gives CASSELLAAYNEQFF. V gene TRBV6-1 combines with J gene TRBJ2-1, with 8 bases matching TRBD2. CDR3 length: 15 residues. V shed 2 bases, J shed 2 bases, and the junction held 2 bases outside the gene matches. Germline values: CDR1 MNHNS, CDR2 SASEGT.

J is TRBJ2-3 and V is TRBV20-1; D unresolved. With 0 bases removed from V and 2 bases from J, the gap between germline ends came to 12 bases. CDR3 length: 15 amino acids. Germline V gene data show CDR1 as DFQATT and CDR2 as SNEGSKA (reference sequence). The CDR3 sequence: CSARDLEGFTDTQYF. CDR3 nucleotides: TGCAGTGCTAGAGATCTAGAAGGATTCACAGATACGCAGTATTTT.

V and J are TRBV4-1 and TRBJ2-7; a possible D gene is TRBD2 (5 bases). The V end was cut by 0 bases, the J end by 5 bases, with 20 bases between. CDR3 length: 17 amino acids. Germline CDR1 MGHRA, CDR2 YSYEKL. CDR3 loop: CASSQEGGRDGPHEQYF. CDR3 in DNA: TGCGCCAGCAGCCAAGAAGGAGGTCGGGATGGTCCCCACGAGCAGTACTTC.

The gene calls are TRBV7-2 and TRBJ2-3; D possibly uses TRBD1 or TRBD2 (5 bases each). The germline gives CDR1 SGHTA, CDR2 FQGNSA. The CDR3 consists of 13 residues. Trimming pared 1 base from V and 8 bases from J, leaving 10 bases between. Here the CDR3 reads CASSLGVRGTQYF. The DNA of the CDR3 is TGTGCCAGCAGCTTAGGGGTGAGGGGTACGCAGTATTTT.

V usage is TRBV4-1 and J usage is TRBJ2-7; D is perhaps TRBD1 or TRBD2 (5 bases each). This CDR3 is 15 amino acids long. Deletions cut 2 bases from V and 7 bases from J, with 18 bases between. Germline loops: CDR1 MGHRA, CDR2 YSYEKL. In DNA, the CDR3 is TGCGCCAGCAGCCAAACTAGGGCCGCCCCAGGGGAGCAGTACTTC. Residues: CASSQTRAAPGEQYF.

The genes are TRBV4-2 and TRBJ2-7; no reliable D call. This CDR3 has 15 residues. With 3 bases removed from V and 2 bases from J, the gap between germline ends came to 14 bases. The germline V gene encodes CDR1 LGHNA and CDR2 YNFKEQ. CDR3 protein: CASSQRTTEPYEQYF. The CDR3 DNA reads TGTGCCAGCAGCCAGCGCACCACAGAACCCTACGAGCAGTACTTC.

V usage is TRBV6-1 and J usage is TRBJ1-2; 9 nucleotides line up with TRBD1. The CDR3 is made up of 14 amino acids. The V and J ends lost 5 bases and 6 bases, in that order; junction bases with no gene match: 7. Germline-derived CDR1 and CDR2 are MNHNS and SASEGT. CDR3 nucleotide sequence: TGTGCCAGCAGTCGACAGGGGGACGTCCATGGCTACACCTTC. This gives the protein CASSRQGDVHGYTF.

This clonotype has a handful of counts. The V and J genes are TRBV7-9 and TRBJ2-2; D is unclear. V gave up 3 bases and J gave up 1 base, with 9 bases separating them. Germline values: CDR1 SEHNR, CDR2 FQNEAQ (reference sequence). This CDR3 is 15 amino acids long. CDR3 sequence reads: CASSLGRLNTGELFF. The CDR3 DNA sequence: TGTGCCAGCAGCTTGGGCAGGTTGAACACCGGGGAGCTGTTTTTT.

In this sample, this clonotype turned up a few times. The chain links TRBV10-3 to TRBJ2-1, with D perhaps being TRBD1 or TRBD2 (6 bases each). Trimming took 0 bases from V and 2 from J, leaving 11 bases between them. Germline CDR1 reads ENHRY; CDR2 reads SYGVKD. The CDR3 has 16 residues. The CDR3 is CAISESVGGTYNEQFF. CDR3 sequence (DNA): TGTGCCATCAGTGAGTCGGTAGGGGGGACCTACAATGAGCAGTTCTTC.

This clonotype was counted a single time. An end of the junction does not agree with germline; a read error may underlie this. This rearrangement joins TRBV3-1 to TRBJ2-2; tentatively, D is TRBD1 (6 bases). The CDR3 runs to 17 residues. Germline values: CDR1 LGHDT, CDR2 YNNKEL (reference sequence). In nucleotides, the CDR3 is TGTGCCTGCAGCCAAGATCGACCAGGGGCCAACACCGGGGAGCTGTTTTTT. Protein product: CACSQDRPGANTGELFF. Full variable domain (missing parts from reference TRBV3-1 and TRBJ2-2): DTAVSQTPKYLVTQMGNDKSIKCEQNLGHDTMYWYKQDSKKFLKIMFSYNNKELIINETVPNRFSPKSPDKAHLNLHINSLELGDSAVYFCACSQDRPGANTGELFFGEGSRLTVL.

The V call is TRBV6-5, the J call TRBJ1-2; 7 bases are a match to TRBD1. The CDR3 extends over 16 amino acids. CDR1 and CDR2 from the germline V gene are MNHEY and SVGAGI. V lost 4 bases, J lost 3 bases, and 11 bases stayed unmatched. The CDR3 loop is CASSLRQGRQDYGYTF. CDR3 nucleotides: TGTGCCAGCAGTTTACGACAGGGCCGTCAGGACTATGGCTACACCTTC.

J is TRBJ1-1 and V is TRBV2, with D uncertain. The CDR3 is made up of 13 amino acids. Deletions cut 4 bases from V and 1 base from J, with 7 bases between. CDR1 is SNHLY and CDR2 is FYNNEI in the germline V gene. DNA for the CDR3: TGTGCCAGCAGTGGAGTGGCGAACACTGAAGCTTTCTTT. It is translated as CASSGVANTEAFF.

In its sample, this clonotype was seen many times. V is TRBV12-3 or TRBV12-4 and J is TRBJ2-3; D unclear. Trimming pared 7 bases from V and 2 bases from J, leaving 7 bases between. The CDR3 is 12 amino acids. For the CDR3, the DNA is TGTGCCAGCAAAGCAGACACAGATACGCAGTATTTT. This encodes CASKADTDTQYF.

This clonotype was seen a few times. The J gene is TRBJ2-5, the V gene TRBV18; TRBD1 agrees at 8 bases. In germline, CDR1 is KGHSH, CDR2 LQKENI. CDR3 length equals 14 residues. Losses at the gene ends were 0 bases for V and 7 bases for J; bases not matched to a gene: 4. The CDR3 sequence is CASSPPGTGGTQYF. The CDR3 nucleotides are TGTGCCAGCTCACCACCGGGGACAGGAGGGACCCAGTACTTC.

This clonotype has ten or more counts. The V gene is TRBV20-1, the J gene TRBJ2-7, with TRBD2 matching 9 bases. Losses at the gene ends were 6 bases for V and 2 bases for J; bases not matched to a gene: 8. Germline lookup yields CDR1 DFQATT and CDR2 SNEGSKA (reference sequence). The CDR3 is 14 amino acids. The chain's CDR3 is CSAPTSGSPYEQYF. CDR3 sequence (DNA): TGCAGTGCCCCGACTAGCGGAAGCCCCTACGAGCAGTACTTC.

This clonotype was detected a few times. The chain has TRBV12-3 or TRBV12-4 and TRBJ2-1; D remains ambiguous. The CDR3 is 15 residues long. Trimming pared 6 bases from V and 0 bases from J, leaving 12 bases between. Here the CDR3 reads CASRFRGNSYNEQFF. Here the CDR3 DNA reads TGTGCCAGCAGGTTTCGTGGGAACTCCTACAATGAGCAGTTCTTC.

This clonotype appeared a few times. This rearrangement joins TRBV5-8 to TRBJ1-1; D remains ambiguous. CDR3 size: 14 residues. Germline V gives CDR1 SGHTS, CDR2 YDEGEE. The V end lost 3 bases, the J end lost 2 bases, and 11 bases lay between the germline ends. CDR3 DNA: TGTGCCAGCAGCTCCCGGGTCTTTAACACTGAAGCTTTCTTT. This sequence encodes CASSSRVFNTEAFF.